The 26 T cell receptor beta chains below come from one sample, sequenced in a study of glioma-infiltrating T cells after dendritic cell vaccination. Profiled with immunoSEQ multiplex PCR; TCRdb holds only in-frame clones, not every one. This table has approximately 22,000 clones, roughly 78% appearing once. The sample was blood, taken before dendritic cell vaccination. These receptors all stem from a human donor with glioblastoma.

The CDR3 DNA follows: TGTGCCAGCAGTGAGAACGCTAGCCGTGGTGAGCAGTTCTTC. Translating gives CASSENASRGEQFF. The rearrangement joins TRBV27 to TRBJ2-1; TRBD2 is a possible D gene (5 bases). The CDR3 is made up of 14 amino acids. With 5 bases removed from V and 9 bases from J, the gap between germline ends came to 17 bases. CDR1 is MNHEY, CDR2 SMNVEV, per germline (reference sequence).

The chain couples TRBV6-7 to TRBJ2-2, with 9 bases lining up with TRBD2. TRBV6-7 is reported as an ORF; its role is uncertain. The CDR3 runs to 17 residues. Losses at the gene ends were 2 bases for V and 3 bases for J; bases not matched to a gene: 7. This CDR3 reads CASSYGVAGAYTGELFF. DNA of the CDR3: TGTGCCAGCAGTTACGGGGTAGCGGGAGCCTACACCGGGGAGCTGTTTTTT.

The chain has TRBV29-1 and TRBJ2-1; 10 bases agree with TRBD2. The CDR3 totals 17 residues. CDR1 is SQVTM and CDR2 is ANQGSEA in the germline V gene. The V gene end was trimmed by 7 bases and the J gene end by 5 bases; junction bases not matched to a gene: 17. This CDR3 is CSAEEGGRTSGNNEQFF. The CDR3, as DNA: TGCAGCGCCGAGGAGGGGGGCAGGACTAGCGGTAACAATGAGCAGTTCTTC.

The chain uses TRBV6-6 and TRBJ2-7; the match to TRBD2 covers 11 bases. Trimming took 6 bases from V and 1 from J; bases not matched to a gene: 5. CDR3 length: 15 amino acids. Germline V gene sequence: CDR1 MNHNY, CDR2 SVGAGI (reference sequence). CDR3 protein: CASREGTSGSYEQYF. The DNA of the CDR3 is TGTGCCAGCAGGGAGGGGACTAGCGGTTCCTACGAGCAGTACTTC.

This clone appeared a single time. The gene calls are TRBV7-8 and TRBJ2-3; TRBD2 is a possible D gene (6 bases). With 3 bases removed from V and 2 bases from J, the gap between germline ends came to 9 bases. Germline CDR1 is SGHVS and CDR2 is FQNEAQ. The CDR3 loop spans 14 amino acids. The CDR3 sequence: CASSFGTDTDTQYF. CDR3 coding DNA: TGTGCCAGCAGCTTCGGGACTGACACAGATACGCAGTATTTT.

Only a few counts were recorded for this clone. The V call is TRBV4-3, the J call TRBJ2-2; the D is unclear. Germline CDR1 LGHNA, CDR2 YSLEER. The CDR3 is 14 amino acids. V was shortened by 3 bases and J by 4 bases, with 9 bases between the two germline ends. This CDR3 is CASSHAGSTGELFF. In nucleotides, the CDR3 is TGCGCCAGCAGCCACGCAGGTAGCACCGGGGAGCTGTTTTTT.

J is TRBJ1-1 and V is TRBV6-4; TRBD1 matches 7 bases. Germline V gene data show CDR1 as MRHNA and CDR2 as SNTAGT. CDR3 length: 15 residues. V trimming: 0 bases; J trimming: 4 bases; junction bases outside the gene matches: 5. CDR3 bases: TGTGCCAGCAGTGACTCGAGGGGGCATTGCACTGAAGCTTTCTTT. Translated: CASSDSRGHCTEAFF.

This chain uses TRBV15 with TRBJ1-1, with 7 bases matching TRBD1. Trimming removed 1 base from V and 11 bases from J; junction bases left unmatched: 10. CDR1 is LNHNV, CDR2 YYDKDF, per germline (reference sequence). This CDR3 has 14 amino acids. This CDR3 is CATSRAFMGTVAFF. The CDR3 nucleotides are TGTGCCACCAGCAGAGCCTTTATGGGGACAGTTGCTTTCTTT. Combining the CDR3 with reference TRBV15 and TRBJ1-1 gives the whole variable domain DAMVIQNPRYQVTQFGKPVTLSCSQTLNHNVMYWYQQKSSQAPKLLFHYYDKDFNNEADTPDNFQSRRPNTSFCFLDIRSPGLGDTAMYLCATSRAFMGTVAFFGQGTRLTVV.

The chain employs TRBV7-9 and TRBJ2-1; 8 bases agree with TRBD1. Germline lookup yields CDR1 SEHNR and CDR2 FQNEAQ (reference sequence). Trimming at V came to 3 bases and at J to 12 bases, leaving 16 bases not matched to a gene. The CDR3 is 16 residues long. CDR3 residues: CASSFKQGEVRSGQFF. CDR3 bases: TGTGCCAGCAGCTTCAAACAGGGGGAGGTCAGGTCCGGGCAGTTCTTC.

Here the CDR3 DNA reads TGTGCCTGGAGTGTTATTAGTTCTTTTAAAGAGACCCAGTACTTC. It yields the protein CAWSVISSFKETQYF. This sequence joins TRBV30 and TRBJ2-5; D is unresolved. CDR3 length: 15 amino acids. Trimming took off 0 bases at V and 3 bases at J, with 14 bases between the two ends. Looked up from germline, CDR1 is GTSNPN and CDR2 is SVGIG (reference sequence). Drawing the rest from reference TRBV30 and TRBJ2-5, the complete variable domain is SQTIHQWPATLVQPVGSPLSLECTVEGTSNPNLYWYRQAAGRGLQLLFYSVGIGQISSEVPQNLSASRPQDRQFILSSKKLLLSDSGFYLCAWSVISSFKETQYFGPGTRLLVL.

The CDR3 DNA sequence: TGTGCCAGCCGACTAGCGACGCGCACAGATACGCAGTATTTT. This gives the protein CASRLATRTDTQYF. The genes are TRBV6-5 and TRBJ2-3, with TRBD2 matching over 8 bases. V lost 8 bases, J lost 1 base, and 5 bases stayed unmatched. This CDR3 is 14 amino acids long. CDR1 is MNHEY, CDR2 SVGAGI, per germline.

In DNA form, the CDR3 reads TGTGCCAGCAGCTTGGTGGGACAGGGACGAGAGACCCAGTACTTC. Translating gives CASSLVGQGRETQYF. The chain combines TRBV5-6 with TRBJ2-5, with 9 bases lining up with TRBD1. Germline V lookup: CDR1 SGHDT, CDR2 YYEEEE. V shed 0 bases and J 4 bases; nucleotides not matched to a gene: 4. CDR3 length equals 15 residues.

The chain employs TRBV15 and TRBJ1-2; D is perhaps TRBD1 (5 bases). The CDR3 consists of 16 residues. Deletions cut 0 bases from V and 3 bases from J, with 14 bases between. Per germline, CDR1 LNHNV and CDR2 YYDKDF (reference sequence). CDR3 DNA sequence: TGTGCCACCAGCAGAGATACGTCGGCCAGGGACTATGGCTACACCTTC. Protein sequence: CATSRDTSARDYGYTF.

The chain recombines TRBV5-1 with TRBJ2-7, with TRBD2 identical over 9 bases. This CDR3 spans 14 amino acids. Germline V gives CDR1 SGHRS, CDR2 YFSETQ. With 4 bases clipped from V and 2 bases from J, the junction kept 4 bases outside the gene matches. In DNA, the CDR3 is TGCGCCAGCAGCACTACTAGCGGGCCCTACGAGCAGTACTTC. It specifies CASSTTSGPYEQYF.

A single count supports this clone. The V gene is TRBV27, the J gene TRBJ1-2; D may be TRBD1 (6 bases). From germline, CDR1 is MNHEY and CDR2 SMNVEV (reference sequence). The CDR3 has 15 residues. V was pared by 6 bases and J by 3 bases, with 17 bases between. This CDR3 is CASSQSQGFDYGYTF. In DNA, the CDR3 is TGTGCCAGCAGCCAAAGTCAGGGGTTCGACTATGGCTACACCTTC.

The chain has TRBV30 and TRBJ2-3; 10 bases map to TRBD1. The germline gives CDR1 GTSNPN, CDR2 SVGIG (reference sequence). There are 15 residues in the CDR3. V was pared by 2 bases and J by 4 bases, with 6 bases of the junction left unmatched. This chain's CDR3 is CAWSPLTGGPDTQYF. CDR3 nucleotides: TGTGCCTGGAGTCCACTGACAGGGGGCCCAGATACGCAGTATTTT.

The genes are TRBV5-1 and TRBJ2-2; weak D call: TRBD2 (6 bases). The V end lost 4 bases, the J end lost 0 bases, and 10 bases lay between the germline ends. Germline-derived CDR1 and CDR2 are SGHRS and YFSETQ. There are 15 residues in the CDR3. CDR3 nucleotide sequence: TGCGCCAGCAGCCCGGACTACCCGAACACCGGGGAGCTGTTTTTT. Translating it yields CASSPDYPNTGELFF.

The chain uses TRBV9 and TRBJ1-3; 7 positions agree with TRBD1. The CDR3 sequence is 15 residues long. Germline lookup yields CDR1 SGDLS and CDR2 YYNGEE. With V trimmed by 4 bases and J by 0 bases, 4 bases remained unmatched. Written as DNA, the CDR3 is TGTGCCAGCAGCCCACAGGGGCGCTCTGGAAACACCATATATTTT. This sequence encodes CASSPQGRSGNTIYF. Supplemented by reference TRBV9 and TRBJ1-3, the full variable domain reads DSGVTQTPKHLITATGQRVTLRCSPRSGDLSVYWYQQSLDQGLQFLIQYYNGEERAKGNILERFSAQQFPDLHSELNLSSLELGDSALYFCASSPQGRSGNTIYFGEGSWLTVV.

V gene TRBV29-1 combines with J gene TRBJ1-3; maybe TRBD1 (5 bases). The germline CDR1 and CDR2 sequences are SQVTM and ANQGSEA. Trimming shortened V by 5 bases and J by 4 bases, and 9 bases separated the two germline ends. This CDR3 comprises 12 residues. The CDR3 bases are TGCAGCGTTACGGGGGAGGGAAACACCATATATTTT. The encoded protein is CSVTGEGNTIYF.

The chain couples TRBV7-3 to TRBJ2-1; 8 positions agree with TRBD1. Losses at the gene ends were 5 bases for V and 7 bases for J; bases not matched to a gene: 10. CDR1 and CDR2 from the germline V gene are SGHTA and FQGTGA. The CDR3 has 15 residues. CDR3 in DNA: TGTGCCAGCAGCCCTGGGCCAGGGGGCGAAAATGAGCAGTTCTTC. This codes for CASSPGPGGENEQFF.

This clone was observed once. V and J are TRBV2 and TRBJ2-7; 10 bases map to TRBD1. CDR3 size: 17 residues. The germline V gene encodes CDR1 SNHLY and CDR2 FYNNEI. V trimming: 2 bases; J trimming: 0 bases; junction bases outside the gene matches: 7. CDR3 DNA: TGTGCCAGCAGTGAATGGGGGACAGGGGCTAGCTCCTACGAGCAGTACTTC. Protein sequence: CASSEWGTGASSYEQYF.

This clone was observed a single time. The rearrangement joins TRBV29-1 to TRBJ1-2; 7 nucleotides agree with TRBD1. The CDR3 consists of 14 residues. The germline V gene encodes CDR1 SQVTM and CDR2 ANQGSEA. The V segment lost 4 bases and the J segment 2 bases; nucleotides outside the gene matches: 7. The CDR3 DNA follows: TGCAGCGTTGTTGGGACAGTGGGGAACTATGGCTACACCTTC. Translation gives CSVVGTVGNYGYTF.

This clone occurred once. The CDR3 region is CASSLYTRGLHNEQFF. In nucleotides, the CDR3 is TGTGCCAGCAGTTTATACACCAGGGGTCTTCACAATGAGCAGTTCTTC. The genes are TRBV28 and TRBJ2-1; possible D gene TRBD1, 6 bases. V was shortened by 1 base and J by 5 bases, with 15 bases between the two germline ends. The CDR3 runs 16 residues. Per the germline V gene, CDR1 is MDHEN and CDR2 is SYDVKM.

Sample share makes this clone medium-sized. V usage is TRBV10-3 and J usage is TRBJ2-7; D might be TRBD2 (6 bases). The V gene lost 3 bases and the J gene lost 4 bases, with 13 bases spanning the gap. The CDR3 covers 14 residues. Germline V gene lookup returns CDR1 ENHRY and CDR2 SYGVKD. Here the CDR3 DNA reads TGTGCCATCAGTGACCAGGGTCGGGGGTACGAGCAGTACTTC. Translation: CAISDQGRGYEQYF.

The chain combines TRBV7-9 with TRBJ2-2, with 7 nucleotides matching TRBD2. This CDR3 contains 16 residues. CDR1 and CDR2 (germline): SEHNR, FQNEAQ (reference sequence). With 4 bases clipped from V and 7 bases from J, the junction kept 12 bases outside the gene matches. The CDR3 DNA reads TGTGCCAGCAGCTCCGACGCGGGAGTAGTTAACGGGGAGCTGTTTTTT. Protein product: CASSSDAGVVNGELFF. The whole variable domain, filled in from reference TRBV7-9 and TRBJ2-2, reads DTGVSQNPRHKITKRGQNVTFRCDPISEHNRLYWYRQTLGQGPEFLTYFQNEAQLEKSRLLSDRFSAERPKGSFSTLEIQRTEQGDSAMYLCASSSDAGVVNGELFFGEGSRLTVL.

The chain couples TRBV5-1 to TRBJ2-7; TRBD2 agrees at 8 bases. CDR3 size: 13 residues. Germline V lookup: CDR1 SGHRS, CDR2 YFSETQ. V lost 7 bases to trimming and J lost 6 bases; unmatched junction nucleotides: 9. CDR3 region: CASHPGGGPEQYF. The CDR3 coding sequence is TGCGCCAGCCACCCCGGGGGGGGCCCCGAGCAGTACTTC.